The table lists the clone carrying this T cell receptor (beta chain) with many counts. As yet, its antigen is unknown. Aged 18 to 65, the patients had hyperthyroidism that was newly diagnosed and had lasted under 2 months. Each 10 ml fresh peripheral blood draw supplied the PBMCs. The CDR3 is made up of 12 amino acids. CDR1 is SGHRS and CDR2 is YFSETQ in the germline V gene. J was trimmed by 8 bases and V by 5 bases; bases with no gene match: 7. These data come from a study of T cells in Graves' hyperthyroidism and ophthalmopathy. The CDR3 regions of TCR beta were amplified from RNA transcripts. In the first-round RT-PCR of the TCR CDR3, the HTBI primer set was used. Each CDR3 protein gets one entry after TCRdb re-called the multiplex PCR reads with MiXCR. The table has fewer than 600,000 distinct CDR3 sequences, approximately 14% seen once; the top ten hold under 20%. Points from the study as a whole: Researchers report that a 13 V-J model separated ophthalmopathy from stable hyperthyroidism.

This sequence joins TRBV5-1 and TRBJ2-7; 7 bases line up with TRBD2. This sequence was found in a woman in her late teens or twenties with Graves' hyperthyroidism. The sample consisted of blood. The DNA of the CDR3 is TGCGCCAGCAGACGGCCGGGAGGCAAGCAGTACGTC. Translated: CASRRPGGKQYV.